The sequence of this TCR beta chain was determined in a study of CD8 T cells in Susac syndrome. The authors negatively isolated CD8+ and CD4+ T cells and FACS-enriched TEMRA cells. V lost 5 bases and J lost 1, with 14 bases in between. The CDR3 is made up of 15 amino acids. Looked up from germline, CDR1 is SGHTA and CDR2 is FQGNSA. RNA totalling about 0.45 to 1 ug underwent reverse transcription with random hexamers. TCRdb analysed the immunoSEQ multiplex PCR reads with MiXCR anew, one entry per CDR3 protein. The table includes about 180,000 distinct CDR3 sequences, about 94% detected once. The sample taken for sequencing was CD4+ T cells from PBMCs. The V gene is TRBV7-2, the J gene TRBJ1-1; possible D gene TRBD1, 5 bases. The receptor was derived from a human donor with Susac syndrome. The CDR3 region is CASSLNGGENTEAFF. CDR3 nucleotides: TGTGCCAGCAGCCTTAACGGGGGAGAGAACACTGAAGCTTTCTTT.